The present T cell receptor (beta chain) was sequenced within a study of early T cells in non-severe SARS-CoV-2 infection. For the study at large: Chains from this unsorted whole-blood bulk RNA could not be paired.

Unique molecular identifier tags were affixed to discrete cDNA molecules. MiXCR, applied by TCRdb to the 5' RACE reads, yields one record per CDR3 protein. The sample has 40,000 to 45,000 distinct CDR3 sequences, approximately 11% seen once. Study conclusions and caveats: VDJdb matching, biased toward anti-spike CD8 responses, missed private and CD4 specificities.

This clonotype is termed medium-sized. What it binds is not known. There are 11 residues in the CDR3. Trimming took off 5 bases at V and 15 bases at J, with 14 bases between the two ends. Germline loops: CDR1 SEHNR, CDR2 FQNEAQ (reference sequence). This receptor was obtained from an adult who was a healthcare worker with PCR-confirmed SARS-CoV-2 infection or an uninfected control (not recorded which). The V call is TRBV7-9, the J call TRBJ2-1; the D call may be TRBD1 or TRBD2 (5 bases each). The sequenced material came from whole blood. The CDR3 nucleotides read TGTGCCAGCAGCCCAATCCGGGGCGTGTTCTTC. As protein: CASSPIRGVFF. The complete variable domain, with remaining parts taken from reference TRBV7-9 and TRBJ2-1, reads DTGVSQNPRHKITKRGQNVTFRCDPISEHNRLYWYRQTLGQGPEFLTYFQNEAQLEKSRLLSDRFSAERPKGSFSTLEIQRTEQGDSAMYLCASSPIRGVFFGPGTRLTVL.